The rows below give T cell receptor beta chains drawn from one sample of a study of T cells after yellow fever vaccination. Each CDR3 protein is one row after TCRdb ran MiXCR on the 5' RACE reads. The sample holds roughly 250,000 distinct CDR3 sequences, roughly 13% seen once. The input for sequencing was CD4+ T cells sorted from PBMCs, taken 45 days after the yellow fever booster vaccination. The receptors come from a man aged 25 to 45 who received the YFV17D yellow fever vaccine. Each CDR3 is given with its conserved first and last residue. The D gene is left open where the match is weak. Not every row has a clone size; where given, it reads once, few, many or a size class.

>.|TRBV3-1|TRBD1|TRBJ1-1
CASSDRGPNTEAFF
TGTGCCAGCAGCGACAGGGGACCCAACACTGAAGCTTTCTTT
>.|TRBV29-1|TRBD1|TRBJ2-4
CSGRQGADIQYF
TGCAGCGGGAGACAGGGGGCGGACATTCAGTACTTC
>.|TRBV29-1|.|TRBJ2-1
CSDPGRCRLLDSRLGYEQFF
TGCAGCGATCCCGGTAGGTGCCGACTACTAGACTCCCGACTAGGGTATGAGCAGTTCTTC
>.|TRBV7-2|.|TRBJ1-5
CASSAGLRQPQHF
TGTGCCAGCAGCGCAGGGTTGCGCCAGCCCCAGCATTTT
>.|TRBV12-3/TRBV12-4|TRBD2|TRBJ2-1
CASISNWREGGQFF
TGTGCCAGCATTTCGAACTGGCGGGAGGGCGGGCAGTTCTTC
>few|TRBV20-1|TRBD2|TRBJ2-5
CSARDFLGGMETQYF
TGCAGTGCTAGAGATTTTCTCGGGGGGATGGAGACCCAGTACTTC
>few|TRBV10-3|TRBD2|TRBJ2-1
CAIRAGVRRPETSGYNEQFF
TGTGCCATCAGGGCGGGGGTAAGACGGCCCGAGACTAGCGGCTACAATGAGCAGTTCTTC
>many|TRBV5-1|.|TRBJ2-5
CASSGQETQYF
TGCGCCAGCAGCGGCCAAGAGACCCAGTACTTC
>.|TRBV12-3/TRBV12-4|.|TRBJ2-1
CASSLDPASDNEQFF
TGTGCCAGCAGTTTAGACCCGGCTTCTGACAATGAGCAGTTCTTC
>few|TRBV12-3/TRBV12-4|.|TRBJ1-5
CASSFLVGQPQHF
TGTGCCAGCAGTTTTCTGGTGGGACAGCCCCAGCATTTT
>many|TRBV3-1|.|TRBJ2-7
CASSQNVYEQYF
TGTGCCAGCAGCCAAAACGTCTACGAGCAGTACTTC
>few|TRBV7-2|TRBD2|TRBJ2-7
CASSSQRGLYEQYF
TGTGCCAGCAGCTCTCAGCGGGGTCTCTACGAGCAGTACTTC
>few|TRBV18|.|TRBJ1-6
CASSLVLGPNSPLHF
TGTGCCAGTTCCCTTGTTCTCGGCCCTAATTCACCCCTCCACTTT
>.|TRBV12-3/TRBV12-4|.|TRBJ2-7
CASSLAGTRLKYF
TGTGCCAGCAGTTTAGCCGGGACACGCCTAAAGTACTTC
>.|TRBV20-1|TRBD1|TRBJ2-5
CSADRVRETQYF
TGCAGTGCTGACAGGGTCCGAGAGACCCAGTACTTC
>.|TRBV20-1|TRBD2|TRBJ2-7
CSARSEAGGYYEQYF
TGCAGTGCTAGGTCCGAAGCGGGAGGTTACTACGAGCAGTACTTC
>few|TRBV20-1|TRBD2|TRBJ2-3
CSASPQLAGGITDTQYF
TGCAGTGCTAGTCCACAACTAGCGGGAGGAATCACAGATACGCAGTATTTT
>.|TRBV25-1|.|TRBJ2-1
CASSERWRDNEQFF
TGTGCCAGCAGTGAACGGTGGAGGGACAATGAGCAGTTCTTC
>few|TRBV19|TRBD2|TRBJ2-1
CASSISLAGAGEQFF
TGTGCCAGTAGTATCTCCCTAGCGGGAGCGGGTGAGCAGTTCTTC
>few|TRBV29-1|TRBD2|TRBJ2-5
CSVGAGVQETQYF
TGCAGCGTTGGTGCGGGAGTACAAGAGACCCAGTACTTC
>many|TRBV20-1|.|TRBJ2-7
CSAVGQGGYEQYF
TGCAGTGCCGTGGGGCAGGGGGGATACGAGCAGTACTTC
>.|TRBV12-3/TRBV12-4|TRBD1|TRBJ1-2
CASSLTGSNYGYTF
TGTGCCAGCAGTTTGACAGGGTCTAACTATGGCTACACCTTC
>.|TRBV7-9|.|TRBJ2-1
CASSPLWGRDNEQFF
TGTGCCAGCAGCCCTTTATGGGGGAGAGACAATGAGCAGTTCTTC
>few|TRBV4-2|.|TRBJ2-7
CASSQVEGRGSYEQYF
TGTGCCAGCAGCCAAGTGGAAGGGCGGGGCTCCTACGAGCAGTACTTC
>few|TRBV12-3/TRBV12-4|.|TRBJ1-4
CASSSTGSKLFF
TGTGCCAGCAGCTCGACAGGTTCAAAACTGTTTTTT
>.|TRBV29-1|TRBD1|TRBJ2-1
CSVSESGGRTYNEQFF
TGCAGCGTCTCCGAATCAGGGGGAAGGACCTACAATGAGCAGTTCTTC
>.|TRBV12-3/TRBV12-4|.|TRBJ1-5
CASSLGSGYPSQHF
TGTGCCAGCAGCTTGGGGAGCGGCTATCCGTCCCAGCATTTT
>.|TRBV5-1|.|TRBJ2-5
CASREAGTPVQETQYF
TGCGCCAGCCGCGAGGCCGGGACTCCTGTCCAAGAGACCCAGTACTTC
>.|TRBV20-1|.|TRBJ2-5
CSARERAKETQYF
TGCAGTGCTAGGGAGAGGGCCAAAGAGACCCAGTACTTC
>few|TRBV4-3|.|TRBJ2-5
CASSQGATETQYF
TGCGCCAGCAGCCAAGGGGCGACGGAGACCCAGTACTTC
>few|TRBV20-1|.|TRBJ2-2
CSASIFGTGELFF
TGCAGTGCTAGTATCTTCGGCACCGGGGAGCTGTTTTTT
>few|TRBV14|.|TRBJ2-2
CASSLLGGELFF
TGTGCCAGCAGCCTCCTGGGCGGGGAGCTGTTTTTT
>.|TRBV25-1|.|TRBJ2-4
CASRQGQMGIQYF
TGTGCCAGCAGGCAGGGCCAGATGGGGATTCAGTACTTC
>.|TRBV3-1|TRBD2|TRBJ2-5
CASSRSGRGGGETQYF
TGTGCCAGCAGCCGTAGCGGGAGAGGGGGTGGAGAGACCCAGTACTTC
>.|TRBV10-1|.|TRBJ2-3
CAPGADTQYF
TGCGCCCCGGGCGCAGATACGCAGTATTTT
>.|TRBV29-1|.|TRBJ2-7
CSVERGGREQYF
TGCAGCGTTGAGCGAGGGGGGCGCGAGCAGTACTTC
>few|TRBV9|.|TRBJ2-1
CASSQGPSSYNEQFF
TGTGCCAGCAGCCAAGGTCCCAGCTCCTACAATGAGCAGTTCTTC